This TCR beta chain was found in a study of T cells after yellow fever vaccination. Background on the study: The authors prepared low-cell-number fractions using SMART-Seq v4 Ultra Low Input.

Trimming took off 0 bases at V and 3 bases at J, with 18 bases between the two ends. The CDR3 consists of 17 residues. Germline V gives CDR1 SGHRS, CDR2 YFSETQ. From the 5' RACE reads, TCRdb called clonotypes with MiXCR, one entry per CDR3 protein. The repertoire includes fewer than 450,000 distinct CDR3 sequences, roughly 8.3% of them detected once, and approximately 15% sits in the top ten. As to this clonotype: The antigen remains undetermined.

Study-wide points: Bulk-population clonotypes that are abundant could appear as contaminants in FACS-sorted repertoires. The CD4 and CD8 compartments had a small share of their clonotypes in common. Most primary-vaccination clones reappeared after the booster (about 97% CD4, about 88% CD8).

Source: PBMCs, taken more than 35 days after the first yellow fever vaccination. The receptor's source is a man aged 18-30 years who received the YFV17D yellow fever vaccine. The chain carries TRBV5-1 and TRBJ1-1; D ambiguous. The CDR3 DNA sequence: TGCGCCAGCAGCTTGGCTAAGCACAATCCGGGGTACACTGAAGCTTTCTTT. As protein: CASSLAKHNPGYTEAFF.